Below are 13 T cell receptor beta chains sequenced from a single sample in a study of CD8 T cells in Susac syndrome. Random hexamers primed reverse transcription of 0.5 to 1 ug RNA. MiXCR, run by TCRdb on the immunoSEQ multiplex PCR reads, gives a single entry per CDR3 protein. This table holds 75,000 to 95,000 distinct CDR3 sequences, roughly nine tenths found once. Sequenced: CD8+ T cells from PBMCs. These TCRs come from a human donor with multiple sclerosis.

This clonotype has only a few counts. This chain links TRBV14 with TRBJ2-1, with TRBD2 matching 10 bases. The CDR3 length is 16 residues. From germline, CDR1 is SGHDN and CDR2 FVKESK. The trim removed 1 base at V and 1 base at J, leaving 1 base unmatched. In nucleotides, the CDR3 is TGTGCCAGCAGCCAAGGGACTAGCGGATCCTACAATGAGCAGTTCTTC. Translated: CASSQGTSGSYNEQFF.

The V gene is TRBV7-8, the J gene TRBJ2-5; D is ambiguous. The CDR3 covers 13 residues. Trimming pared 2 bases from V and 4 bases from J, leaving 8 bases between. Looked up from germline, CDR1 is SGHVS and CDR2 is FQNEAQ. In DNA, the CDR3 is TGTGCCAGCAGCTTATCGTCAGGAGAGACCCAGTACTTC. Encoded protein: CASSLSSGETQYF. The entire variable domain, with the rest obtained from reference TRBV7-8 and TRBJ2-5, is as follows: GAGVSQSPRYKVAKRGQDVALRCDPISGHVSLFWYQQALGQGPEFLTYFQNEAQLDKSGLPSDRFFAERPEGSVSTLKIQRTQQEDSAVYLCASSLSSGETQYFGPGTRLLVL.

The CDR3 loop is CASSTYEQYF. Here the CDR3 DNA reads TGTGCCAGCAGCACTTACGAGCAGTACTTC. This chain joins TRBV28 and TRBJ2-7, with D uncertain. CDR3 length: 10 residues. Trimming left V 6 bases short and J 4 bases short, with 4 bases between. Germline assignment: CDR1 MDHEN and CDR2 SYDVKM.

V usage is TRBV7-9 and J usage is TRBJ2-1; D is uncertain. CDR3 length: 13 amino acids. V lost 3 bases and J 5 bases, leaving 8 bases between the germline ends. Germline V gene data show CDR1 as SEHNR and CDR2 as FQNEAQ (reference sequence). As DNA, the CDR3 is TGTGCCAGCAGCTTTCTCACTCACAATGAGCAGTTCTTC. Translated, it gives CASSFLTHNEQFF.

This rearrangement joins TRBV29-1 to TRBJ1-2, with a tentative D call TRBD1 (5 bases). There are 14 residues in the CDR3. V lost 7 bases to trimming and J lost 4 bases, with 19 bases between them. The germline gives CDR1 SQVTM, CDR2 ANQGSEA. This chain's CDR3 is CSARGSGAPYGYTF. CDR3 DNA sequence: TGCAGCGCCAGAGGGTCCGGGGCTCCCTATGGCTACACCTTC.

The sample holds one count of this clonotype. The V call is TRBV4-3, the J call TRBJ2-7; tentative D call: TRBD1 (5 bases). Germline loops: CDR1 LGHNA, CDR2 YSLEER. V gave up 0 bases and J gave up 0 bases, with 6 bases separating them. The CDR3 extends over 14 amino acids. The CDR3 sequence: CASSQEGDSYEQYF. CDR3 in DNA: TGCGCCAGCAGCCAAGAAGGGGACTCCTACGAGCAGTACTTC.

This clonotype was picked up one time. The chain joins TRBV11-1 to TRBJ2-3; D is possibly TRBD2 (5 bases). V dropped 1 base and J dropped 5 bases, with 16 bases sitting between them. Germline V lookup: CDR1 SGHAT, CDR2 FQDESV (reference sequence). CDR3 size: 16 residues. In nucleotides, the CDR3 is TGTGCCAGCAGCTTAGGGGCTAGCCTCCGAGAAGATACGCAGTATTTT. Protein sequence: CASSLGASLREDTQYF.

The V call is TRBV6-5, the J call TRBJ2-1; D unresolved. CDR1 is MNHEY, CDR2 SVGAGI, per germline. This CDR3 is 12 amino acids long. V was shortened by 4 bases and J by 3 bases, with 4 bases between the two germline ends. The CDR3 coding sequence is TGTGCCAGCAGTTCCGGCTACAATGAGCAGTTCTTC. It yields the protein CASSSGYNEQFF.

The chain couples TRBV4-3 to TRBJ2-7; D remains unclear. The CDR3 is 17 amino acids. Trimming removed 0 bases at V and 2 bases at J, with 17 bases between. Germline V gene sequence: CDR1 LGHNA, CDR2 YSLEER. Written as DNA, the CDR3 is TGCGCCAGCAGCCAAGAAGGAGCGAGACACGCTCCCTACGAGCAGTACTTC. This codes for CASSQEGARHAPYEQYF.

J is TRBJ2-5 and V is TRBV6-1; 7 bases align to TRBD2. The CDR3 spans 15 residues. The V and J ends lost 1 base and 4 bases, in that order; junction bases with no gene match: 6. Germline CDR1 reads MNHNS; CDR2 reads SASEGT. The CDR3 nucleotides are TGTGCCAGCAGTGAAGGGGAGGGAGGGTCAGAGACCCAGTACTTC. Its protein product is CASSEGEGGSETQYF.

The J gene is TRBJ2-7, the V gene TRBV27; the match to TRBD2 covers 13 bases. Unmatched junction bases numbered 3, after V lost 5 bases and J lost 5 bases. Germline values: CDR1 MNHEY, CDR2 SMNVEV (reference sequence). This CDR3 comprises 14 residues. The CDR3 is CASSPGLAGDEQYF. CDR3 in DNA: TGTGCCAGCAGTCCTGGACTAGCGGGAGACGAGCAGTACTTC.

The genes are TRBV6-5 and TRBJ2-1; 13 bases align to TRBD2. Looked up from germline, CDR1 is MNHEY and CDR2 is SVGAGI. CDR3 length equals 12 residues. V lost 9 bases to trimming and J lost 15 bases; unmatched junction nucleotides: 8. This CDR3 reads CASRTSGSILFF. For the CDR3, the DNA is TGTGCCAGTCGGACTAGCGGGAGTATTTTGTTCTTC.

This clonotype was counted between two and nine times. V usage is TRBV5-1 and J usage is TRBJ2-7; 8 nucleotides agree with TRBD1. V was pared by 3 bases and J by 0 bases, with 5 bases of the junction left unmatched. The CDR3 length is 15 residues. CDR1 and CDR2 (germline): SGHRS, YFSETQ. The CDR3, as DNA: TGCGCCAGCAGCTGGGACAGGCATACCTCCTACGAGCAGTACTTC. It encodes CASSWDRHTSYEQYF.